The clone carrying this T cell receptor beta chain has a handful of counts. What it binds is not known. CDR3 size: 17 residues. V dropped 4 bases and J dropped 1 base, with 15 bases sitting between them. CDR1 SGHKS and CDR2 YYEKEE come from the germline V gene (reference sequence). This sample is part of a study of T cell repertoires in cytomegalovirus infection. In the study overall: Public TCR beta signatures indicated both CMV infection and matching HLA type.

General observations from the study: Across the ex vivo response, the dominant clonotypes were HLA-C-restricted CMV-specific TCR beta clonotypes.

TCRdb reprocessed the reads with MiXCR, giving one entry per CDR3 protein. The table includes about 330,000 distinct CDR3 sequences, 8% to 9.5% detected once. The sample was PBMCs. The chain joins TRBV5-5 to TRBJ2-6; no clear D gene. The origin of this receptor is a human donor in good health (CMV status not recorded). Some clones in this sample may be carry-over from other donors' samples. The CDR3 DNA follows: TGTGCCAGCAGCCCTGGGCCGGATTTGTCTGGGGCCAACGTCCTGACTTTC. It encodes CASSPGPDLSGANVLTF.